The 26 T cell receptor beta chains in this list originate from one sample, sequenced in a study of T-cell reconstitution after alpha-beta-depleted transplantation in children. Preparing the TCRbeta library involved the use of unique molecular identifiers. TCRdb analysed the PCR reads with MiXCR anew, one entry per CDR3 protein. Among fewer than 250,000 distinct CDR3 sequences listed, 17% were seen once. This specimen was PBMCs, mostly from graft donor cells, taken 360 days after TCRalphabeta/CD19-depleted stem cell transplant. Receptors originate from a male patient aged 2-9 years who had a stem cell transplant for acute lymphoblastic leukemia, so the T cells may come from the graft donor.

This chain uses TRBV14 with TRBJ2-5; no firm D call. The CDR3 has 16 amino acids. Germline-derived CDR1 and CDR2 are SGHDN and FVKESK. V was shortened by 2 bases and J by 2 bases, with 15 bases between the two germline ends. The DNA of the CDR3 is TGTGCCAGCAGCCAATCGGTGGGGTTTTGGCAAGAGACCCAGTACTTC. This translates into CASSQSVGFWQETQYF.

This clonotype was seen a single time. This chain uses TRBV27 with TRBJ2-7, with a possible D match to TRBD2 (5 bases). The V gene lost 11 bases and the J gene lost 9 bases, with 17 bases spanning the gap. In germline, CDR1 is MNHEY, CDR2 SMNVEV (reference sequence). This CDR3 contains 11 residues. In DNA, the CDR3 is TGTGCCGCCCTAGCCCCCGAGGGGCAGTACTTC. Translated: CAALAPEGQYF.

This sequence joins TRBV7-2 and TRBJ2-3, with D perhaps matching TRBD2 (6 bases). Trimming cost V 5 bases and J 0 bases, with 12 bases left between them. Germline lookup yields CDR1 SGHTA and CDR2 FQGNSA. The CDR3 totals 15 residues. This chain's CDR3 is CASSLAGTSTDTQYF. The CDR3 region has the DNA TGTGCCAGCAGCCTGGCCGGGACTAGCACAGATACGCAGTATTTT.

The chain links TRBV4-3 to TRBJ1-3; unclear D gene. V shed 4 bases and J shed 2 bases, with 15 bases lying between them. Germline V gene lookup returns CDR1 LGHNA and CDR2 YSLEER. The CDR3 is 16 amino acids. The CDR3 DNA reads TGCGCCAGCAGCCCCTCAGGTCCGGACCCTGGAAACACCATATATTTT. Its protein is CASSPSGPDPGNTIYF.

This chain uses TRBV25-1 with TRBJ1-4; 7 bases align to TRBD1. This CDR3 is built from 19 residues. Trimming cost V 0 bases and J 0 bases; bases outside gene matches: 10. The germline CDR1 and CDR2 sequences are MGHDK and SYGVNS. In DNA, the CDR3 is TGTGCCAGCAGTGAATATTACCGAAGACAGGGAGCAACTAATGAAAAACTGTTTTTT. Translating it yields CASSEYYRRQGATNEKLFF.

This clonotype was counted only a few times. The chain has TRBV15 and TRBJ2-3; TRBD1 agrees at 8 bases. The CDR3 is 14 residues long. V was clipped by 4 bases and J by 4 bases; unmatched bases: 4. Looked up from germline, CDR1 is LNHNV and CDR2 is YYDKDF (reference sequence). CDR3 loop: CATSTQQGADTQYF. CDR3 nucleotides: TGTGCCACCAGCACCCAACAGGGGGCAGATACGCAGTATTTT.

This clonotype was detected only a few times. The V and J genes are TRBV6-2 or TRBV6-3 and TRBJ1-5, with a possible D match to TRBD1 (5 bases). The CDR3 contains 12 residues. The germline gives CDR1 MNHEY, CDR2 SVGEGT. Trimming cost V 11 bases and J 6 bases, with 14 bases left between them. CDR3 nucleotides: TGTGCCGTGGGGGGTGTAGGTCAGCCCCAGCATTTT. Encoded protein: CAVGGVGQPQHF.

This chain links TRBV12-3 or TRBV12-4 with TRBJ2-5; D remains ambiguous. The V end lost 3 bases, the J end lost 1 base, and 9 bases lay between the germline ends. The CDR3 totals 14 residues. CDR3 amino acids: CASSFGEVQETQYF. DNA for the CDR3: TGTGCCAGCAGTTTCGGTGAGGTCCAAGAGACCCAGTACTTC.

The chain employs TRBV6-5 and TRBJ2-3; the D gene could be TRBD1 or TRBD2 (6 bases each). Trimming pared 0 bases from V and 6 bases from J, leaving 16 bases between. The CDR3 length is 16 residues. The germline CDR1 and CDR2 sequences are MNHEY and SVGAGI. CDR3 nucleotide sequence: TGTGCCAGCAGTTACTCGGAGGGGGGAACAGAGGATACGCAGTATTTT. Translating gives CASSYSEGGTEDTQYF.

There are many counts of this clonotype. The CDR3 nucleotides are TGCAGTGCTATAGGCCGGGGGGCGTCAGATACGCAGTATTTT. Its translation: CSAIGRGASDTQYF. V and J are TRBV20-1 and TRBJ2-3, with D perhaps matching TRBD2 (7 bases). Germline-derived CDR1 and CDR2 are DFQATT and SNEGSKA (reference sequence). Trimming took off 4 bases at V and 4 bases at J, with 15 bases between the two ends. CDR3 length: 14 amino acids.

V is TRBV12-5 and J is TRBJ2-3, with 13 positions matching TRBD2. This CDR3 has 19 amino acids. The germline V gene encodes CDR1 LGHNT and CDR2 FRNRAP. Trimming removed 0 bases from V and 2 bases from J; junction bases left unmatched: 8. The CDR3 coding sequence is TGTGCTAGTGGTTTGGTCCTCGGACTAGCGGGGGAAGTCACAGATACGCAGTATTTT. Its protein is CASGLVLGLAGEVTDTQYF. The full variable domain, its missing parts supplied by reference TRBV12-5 and TRBJ2-3, is DARVTQTPRHKVTEMGQEVTMRCQPILGHNTVFWYRQTMMQGLELLAYFRNRAPLDDSGMPKDRFSAEMPDATLATLKIQPSEPRDSAVYFCASGLVLGLAGEVTDTQYFGPGTRLTVL.

The chain has TRBV30 and TRBJ1-1; D remains ambiguous. CDR1 and CDR2 (germline): GTSNPN, SVGIG (reference sequence). The CDR3 sequence is 13 residues long. Trimming left V 5 bases short and J 2 bases short, with 12 bases between. CDR3 amino acids: CAWGLEDNTEAFF. The CDR3 coding sequence is TGTGCCTGGGGCTTGGAAGATAACACTGAAGCTTTCTTT.

A few counts support this clonotype. The rearrangement joins TRBV6-2 or TRBV6-3 to TRBJ2-1; 9 bases are a match to TRBD2. V shed 8 bases, J shed 9 bases, and the junction held 8 bases outside the gene matches. The CDR3 spans 13 residues. Germline assignment: CDR1 MNHEY and CDR2 SVGEGT. The CDR3 loop is CASFAGGPVEQFF. In nucleotides, the CDR3 is TGTGCCAGCTTTGCGGGGGGGCCGGTTGAGCAGTTCTTC.

This clonotype was detected a few times. The V and J genes are TRBV4-1 and TRBJ2-7, with D possibly TRBD1 on 6 matching bases. Trimming removed 4 bases at V and 8 bases at J, with 9 bases between. The CDR3 is 11 residues long. CDR1 is MGHRA, CDR2 YSYEKL, per germline. CDR3 in amino acids: CASSPGQKQYF. As DNA, the CDR3 is TGCGCCAGCAGCCCCGGACAGAAGCAGTACTTC.

The table lists this clonotype with a few counts. The V and J genes are TRBV12-3 or TRBV12-4 and TRBJ2-3; TRBD2 matches 10 bases. This CDR3 is 15 amino acids long. J was trimmed by 4 bases and V by 3 bases; bases with no gene match: 4. The CDR3 sequence is CASSFSSGGADTQYF. The CDR3 nucleotides read TGTGCCAGCAGTTTCTCCAGCGGGGGGGCAGATACGCAGTATTTT.

The genes are TRBV15 and TRBJ2-7, with TRBD1 identical over 8 bases. The CDR3 has 16 residues. V lost 0 bases and J lost 5; bases outside the gene matches: 9. Germline CDR1 LNHNV, CDR2 YYDKDF (reference sequence). The CDR3 reads CATSRDSARGLNEQYF. In nucleotides, the CDR3 is TGTGCCACCAGCAGAGATTCTGCCAGGGGGCTCAACGAGCAGTACTTC.

This chain uses TRBV7-6 with TRBJ2-1; 9 nucleotides line up with TRBD2. This CDR3 is 15 amino acids long. The ends lost 5 bases at V and 10 bases at J; junction bases unmatched: 12. Looked up from germline, CDR1 is SGHVS and CDR2 is FNYEAQ. For the CDR3, the DNA is TGTGCCAGCAGCCCGACCGGGACTAGCCCTGAGGAGCAGTTCTTC. Protein sequence: CASSPTGTSPEEQFF.

This clonotype turned up a few times. This chain joins TRBV20-1 and TRBJ2-3; TRBD1 agrees at 8 bases. V was pared by 5 bases and J by 5 bases, with 15 bases of the junction left unmatched. Germline V gene data show CDR1 as DFQATT and CDR2 as SNEGSKA (reference sequence). This CDR3 region has 16 residues. CDR3 bases: TGCAGTGCTGACGACCGACGGACAGGGAGTGAAGATACGCAGTATTTT. Translating gives CSADDRRTGSEDTQYF.

At least ten counts were recorded for this clonotype. The V call is TRBV29-1, the J call TRBJ2-7, with 10 bases lining up with TRBD1. The trim removed 3 bases at V and 3 bases at J, leaving 5 bases unmatched. CDR3 length equals 14 residues. Per the germline V gene, CDR1 is SQVTM and CDR2 is ANQGSEA. DNA for the CDR3: TGCAGCGTTGACGCCGGGACAGGGGTCTACGAGCAGTACTTC. Its translation: CSVDAGTGVYEQYF.

This clonotype was detected only a few times. Here the CDR3 reads CASSFPPGLGDTQYF. The CDR3, as DNA: TGTGCCAGCAGTTTCCCACCTGGCCTGGGTGATACGCAGTATTTT. The V gene is TRBV12-3 or TRBV12-4, the J gene TRBJ2-3; D remains ambiguous. Trimming stripped 3 bases from V and 6 bases from J, with 16 bases between. CDR3 length: 15 residues.

V and J are TRBV19 and TRBJ2-7; 7 bases agree with TRBD1. The CDR3 has 14 amino acids. The ends lost 2 bases at V and 0 bases at J; junction bases unmatched: 1. Germline CDR1 LNHDA, CDR2 SQIVND (reference sequence). Written as DNA, the CDR3 is TGTGCCAGTAGTATAAGGGACAGCTCCTACGAGCAGTACTTC. It codes for CASSIRDSSYEQYF.

The rearrangement joins TRBV28 to TRBJ1-3, with TRBD1 as a possible D gene (6 bases). Germline CDR1 is MDHEN and CDR2 is SYDVKM. This CDR3 comprises 14 residues. Trimming left V 10 bases short and J 2 bases short, with 15 bases between. The CDR3 sequence: CAIVRRGTGNTIYF. The CDR3 DNA is TGTGCCATCGTAAGAAGGGGGACTGGAAACACCATATATTTT.

This clonotype was found many times. The chain couples TRBV27 to TRBJ2-6; perhaps D is TRBD1 or TRBD2 (6 bases each). CDR3 length: 19 residues. The V gene's germline CDR1 is MNHEY and CDR2 SMNVEV (reference sequence). The ends were cut back, 5 bases at V and 0 bases at J, with 20 bases in the middle. Here the CDR3 DNA reads TGTGCCAGCAGTCCTCTCTCTATACAGGGACTCTCTGGGGCCAACGTCCTGACTTTC. It encodes CASSPLSIQGLSGANVLTF. Looking up the rest from reference TRBV27 and TRBJ2-6 gives the full variable domain: EAQVTQNPRYLITVTGKKLTVTCSQNMNHEYMSWYRQDPGLGLRQIYYSMNVEVTDKGDVPEGYKVSRKEKRNFPLILESPSPNQTSLYFCASSPLSIQGLSGANVLTFGAGSRLTVL.

The V call is TRBV5-6, the J call TRBJ1-4; TRBD1 might be the D (5 bases). CDR1 and CDR2 (germline): SGHDT, YYEEEE. V was cut by 0 bases and J by 7 bases, with 10 bases left in between. The CDR3 runs to 14 residues. The CDR3 is CASSLDVQGEKLFF. CDR3 DNA sequence: TGTGCCAGCAGCTTGGACGTCCAGGGTGAAAAACTGTTTTTT.

CDR3 DNA: TGTGCCAGCAGCACTAGGGGACGCTACGAGCAGTACTTC. This sequence encodes CASSTRGRYEQYF. The chain joins TRBV7-9 to TRBJ2-7; either TRBD1 or TRBD2 may fit D (5 bases each). This CDR3 comprises 13 residues. V gave up 5 bases and J gave up 3 bases, with 11 bases separating them. CDR1 is SEHNR, CDR2 FQNEAQ, per germline (reference sequence).

This chain connects TRBV25-1 to TRBJ1-1; D may be TRBD1 (5 bases). The CDR3 has 15 residues. CDR1 is MGHDK and CDR2 is SYGVNS in the germline V gene. Trimming removed 7 bases at V and 5 bases at J, with 20 bases between. Here the CDR3 DNA reads TGTGCCAGCAAACCGACCGATGTTTGGGGGACTGAAGCTTTCTTT. This gives the protein CASKPTDVWGTEAFF.